This record covers a single TCR beta chain. The antigen is not known. This specimen belongs to a study of cytomegalovirus exposure and HLA in healthy donors. Germline assignment: CDR1 SGDLS and CDR2 YYNGEE. The V and J ends lost 2 bases and 5 bases, in that order; junction bases with no gene match: 3. This CDR3 region has 14 residues. Some clones are missing from TCRdb's copy, which holds only in-frame ones; the method was immunoSEQ multiplex PCR. Of around 190,000 clones detected, roughly 81% appear once; the ten largest clones hold around 1.2%. General study findings and limits: Reported results showed that the classifier diagnosed cytomegalovirus status with high specificity and sensitivity. Within the 90 to 150 validation repertoires, first-cohort TCR clusters tended to co-occur, according to a later analysis. A list of about 180 TCR beta chains associated with cytomegalovirus was given.

The rearrangement uses TRBV9 and TRBJ2-2; 7 bases align to TRBD2. The sequencing input was PBMCs. The TCR originated in a woman aged 30 to 39 in good health and CMV-seronegative. CDR3 nucleotides: TGTGCCAGCAGCGTGCTTAGCGGGACCGGGGAGCTGTTTTTT. It encodes CASSVLSGTGELFF.